This T cell receptor beta chain was found in a study of regulatory T cells in long-lasting Graves disease. TCR beta libraries were built with iRepertoire HTBI primers and Arm-PCR of CDR3 regions. TCRdb passed the multiplex PCR reads through MiXCR, listing each CDR3 protein once. Of hundreds of thousands of distinct CDR3 sequences in the sample, about 15% were seen once. Study-level findings and limits: The study found lower TCR diversity in persistent Graves' patients than in newly diagnosed ones.

The CDR3 runs 16 residues. CDR1 DFQATT and CDR2 SNEGSKA come from the germline V gene (reference sequence). Trimming removed 1 base from V and 5 bases from J, with 20 bases in between. This clonotype has more than one count but fewer than ten. Its antigen is not identified. Noted time point: newly diagnosed GD, antithyroid drugs for less than 3 months. TCR sequences were obtained from RNA taken from PBMCs. The data also belong to a second study, concerning T cells in Graves' hyperthyroidism and ophthalmopathy.

The V gene is TRBV20-1, the J gene TRBJ2-5; D gene unclear. This specimen was peripheral blood mononuclear cells (PBMCs), taken at new diagnosis, from a patient treated with antithyroid drugs. This receptor was identified in a woman aged 30 to 39 with Graves disease. The CDR3 loop reads CSARVFQQPLGETQYF. Here the CDR3 DNA reads TGCAGTGCTAGAGTCTTCCAACAGCCATTAGGCGAGACCCAGTACTTC.